These T cell receptor beta chains were read from a single sample in a study of identical twins. Via MiXCR, TCRdb re-called the 5' RACE reads, giving one row per CDR3 protein. The data contain 300,000 to 400,000 distinct CDR3 sequences, 9% of them singletons. The sequenced material came from naive T cells sorted from blood. The receptors shown here come from a woman aged 45-59 years in good health. CDR3s include the opening cysteine and the closing phenylalanine or tryptophan. D genes are given only for firm matches. Some rows have no size entry. The others give once, few or many, or a class for an expanded clone.

cdr3_aa | cdr3_nt | clone_size | j_call | d_call | v_call
CASRATGTDTQYF | TGTGCCAGCAGGGCGACAGGGACGGATACGCAGTATTTT | NA | TRBJ2-3 | TRBD1 | TRBV12-3/TRBV12-4
CSVGTSGRARTQYF | TGCAGCGTCGGGACTAGCGGGAGGGCACGTACGCAGTATTTT | few | TRBJ2-3 | TRBD2 | TRBV29-1
CASSYLPERGYNEQFF | TGTGCCAGCAGTTACTTACCCGAGCGGGGATACAATGAGCAGTTCTTC | few | TRBJ2-1 | TRBD2 | TRBV6-5
CASSLRGGEADTGELFF | TGTGCCAGCAGCTTAAGAGGCGGAGAGGCGGACACCGGGGAGCTGTTTTTT | NA | TRBJ2-2 | NA | TRBV7-9
CASSATGTGGDEQFF | TGTGCCAGCAGCGCCACCGGGACAGGGGGCGATGAGCAGTTCTTC | many | TRBJ2-1 | TRBD1 | TRBV7-2
CATSAFGKQPQHF | TGTGCCACCTCAGCATTCGGGAAACAGCCCCAGCATTTT | many | TRBJ1-5 | NA | TRBV12-3/TRBV12-4
CASSERVAHTYNEQFF | TGTGCCAGCAGTGAACGGGTGGCGCACACGTACAATGAGCAGTTCTTC | once | TRBJ2-1 | NA | TRBV2
CASSLDFGETQYF | TGTGCCAGCAGCTTAGATTTTGGAGAGACCCAGTACTTC | few | TRBJ2-5 | NA | TRBV11-2
CASSLPQIYNEQFF | TGTGCCAGCAGCTTGCCCCAGATCTACAATGAGCAGTTCTTC | NA | TRBJ2-1 | NA | TRBV5-6
CATSTILAGVLDEQFF | TGTGCCACCAGCACAATACTAGCGGGAGTTTTGGATGAGCAGTTCTTC | NA | TRBJ2-1 | TRBD2 | TRBV15
CASSLRSLREGYNEQFF | TGTGCCAGCAGTTTAAGGTCCCTGCGGGAGGGATACAATGAGCAGTTCTTC | few | TRBJ2-1 | TRBD2 | TRBV12-3/TRBV12-4
CASSRLAGGSSYNEQFF | TGCGCCAGCAGCCGGCTAGCGGGAGGGAGCTCCTACAATGAGCAGTTCTTC | many | TRBJ2-1 | TRBD2 | TRBV5-1
CASSLIDEQYF | TGTGCCAGCAGCTTGATAGACGAGCAGTACTTC | few | TRBJ2-7 | NA | TRBV5-6
CASSLGPYTEAFF | TGTGCCAGCAGCTTGGGTCCGTACACTGAAGCTTTCTTT | NA | TRBJ1-1 | NA | TRBV5-5
CASSLFGSSGTDTQYF | TGTGCCAGCAGTTTATTTGGTAGTTCGGGCACAGATACGCAGTATTTT | NA | TRBJ2-3 | NA | TRBV28
CASSLAAGGRGEQYF | TGTGCCAGCAGCTTAGCTGCAGGGGGCCGAGGCGAGCAGTACTTC | many | TRBJ2-7 | TRBD1 | TRBV7-9
CASSELGQNIQYF | TGTGCCAGCAGTGAACTGGGACAGAACATTCAGTACTTC | NA | TRBJ2-4 | TRBD1 | TRBV25-1
CSARPTRTHYEQYF | TGCAGTGCTAGGCCGACTAGGACGCACTACGAGCAGTACTTC | NA | TRBJ2-7 | NA | TRBV20-1
CASSVTGANYGYTF | TGTGCCAGCAGCGTTACAGGGGCGAACTATGGCTACACCTTC | NA | TRBJ1-2 | TRBD1 | TRBV9
CASSLTLSETQYF | TGCGCCAGCAGCTTAACCCTAAGCGAGACCCAGTACTTC | NA | TRBJ2-5 | NA | TRBV5-1
CASSLDLAGDPDTQYF | TGCGCCAGCAGCTTGGACCTAGCGGGAGATCCAGATACGCAGTATTTT | NA | TRBJ2-3 | TRBD2 | TRBV5-1
CASGGLQGMQYF | TGCGCCAGCGGGGGCTTACAGGGAATGCAGTATTTT | NA | TRBJ2-3 | NA | TRBV5-1
CSVEPYYTGTNQETQYF | TGCAGCGTTGAACCATACTACACAGGGACAAACCAAGAGACCCAGTACTTC | NA | TRBJ2-5 | NA | TRBV29-1
CASSPGKDRLAGELFF | TGTGCCAGCTCTCCAGGAAAGGACAGGCTGGCCGGGGAGCTGTTTTTT | many | TRBJ2-2 | TRBD1 | TRBV18
CSGYVSYNEQFF | TGCAGCGGTTACGTTTCCTACAATGAGCAGTTCTTC | few | TRBJ2-1 | NA | TRBV29-1
CASSLQSGLFYNEQFF | TGCGCCAGCAGCTTGCAATCGGGACTGTTCTACAATGAGCAGTTCTTC | few | TRBJ2-1 | NA | TRBV5-1
CASSREMWTDTQYF | TGTGCCAGCAGCCGGGAGATGTGGACAGATACGCAGTATTTT | few | TRBJ2-3 | NA | TRBV11-2
CASSEGGTGELFF | TGTGCCAGCAGTGAAGGAGGGACCGGGGAGCTGTTTTTT | NA | TRBJ2-2 | NA | TRBV2
CASSFNGQNGYTF | TGTGCCAGCAGTTTTAATGGGCAGAATGGCTACACCTTC | NA | TRBJ1-2 | NA | TRBV12-3/TRBV12-4
CASSARKRGSRGFTYEQYF | TGTGCCAGCAGCGCGCGGAAGAGGGGGAGCCGAGGGTTCACCTACGAGCAGTACTTC | many | TRBJ2-7 | NA | TRBV6-1
CASSSRPSEGTQYF | TGTGCCAGCAGCTCCAGACCCTCGGAGGGGACCCAGTACTTC | NA | TRBJ2-5 | NA | TRBV7-6
CSVARLPDTEAFF | TGCAGCGTTGCTCGGCTACCGGACACTGAAGCTTTCTTT | few | TRBJ1-1 | NA | TRBV29-1
CSASRHNSAANVLTF | TGCAGTGCTAGTCGGCACAACTCTGCGGCCAACGTCCTGACTTTC | NA | TRBJ2-6 | NA | TRBV20-1
CASSHSSGLLREFF | TGTGCCAGCAGCCATTCTAGCGGCCTCCTCCGGGAGTTCTTC | many | TRBJ2-1 | TRBD2 | TRBV3-1
CASRGRLAKNIQYF | TGTGCCAGCAGGGGGAGGCTAGCCAAAAACATTCAGTACTTC | many | TRBJ2-4 | NA | TRBV28
CASTGGRVVADTQYF | TGTGCCAGCACAGGCGGGAGAGTGGTGGCAGATACGCAGTATTTT | many | TRBJ2-3 | TRBD2 | TRBV12-3/TRBV12-4
CASMQRAGGTSSGANVLTF | TGCGCCAGCATGCAGAGGGCAGGGGGCACTAGCTCTGGGGCCAACGTCCTGACTTTC | NA | TRBJ2-6 | TRBD1 | TRBV5-1
CASSLPHRGEQYF | TGTGCCAGCAGCCTCCCCCACCGGGGCGAGCAGTACTTC | NA | TRBJ2-7 | NA | TRBV11-3
CASSPRQSGSYEQYF | TGTGCCAGCAGCCCACGACAGTCCGGCTCCTACGAGCAGTACTTC | NA | TRBJ2-7 | NA | TRBV11-3
CASSAHNEQFF | TGTGCCAGCAGCGCCCACAATGAGCAGTTCTTC | many | TRBJ2-1 | NA | TRBV5-6
CASSLNGLSEKLFF | TGTGCCAGCAGTTTAAACGGTTTAAGTGAAAAACTGTTTTTT | few | TRBJ1-4 | NA | TRBV12-3/TRBV12-4
CASSLYAGMNTGELFF | TGCGCCAGCAGCTTGTACGCGGGGATGAACACCGGGGAGCTGTTTTTT | many | TRBJ2-2 | NA | TRBV5-1
CASSQGNGASYEQYF | TGCGCCAGCAGCCAAGGGAACGGGGCGTCCTACGAGCAGTACTTC | few | TRBJ2-7 | NA | TRBV4-1
CASRTVNSGNTIYF | TGTGCCAGCAGGACAGTGAACTCTGGAAACACCATATATTTT | NA | TRBJ1-3 | NA | TRBV12-3/TRBV12-4
CASSLDGSRQETQYF | TGTGCCAGCAGCTTAGACGGGAGCAGGCAAGAGACCCAGTACTTC | many | TRBJ2-5 | NA | TRBV7-6
CASSSRALTNYGYTF | TGTGCCAGCAGCTCCCGGGCCTTAACGAACTATGGCTACACCTTC | few | TRBJ1-2 | NA | TRBV7-2
CASSYTRQGTGNEQFF | TGTGCCAGCAGTTACACCCGACAGGGAACGGGCAATGAGCAGTTCTTC | few | TRBJ2-1 | TRBD1 | TRBV6-2/TRBV6-3
CASSLLDLAGGNEQFF | TGTGCCAGCAGCTTATTGGATCTAGCGGGAGGGAATGAGCAGTTCTTC | many | TRBJ2-1 | TRBD2 | TRBV7-9
CASSLRFVAGGPGEQFF | TGTGCCAGCAGCTTGCGGTTTGTAGCGGGAGGGCCGGGGGAGCAGTTCTTC | NA | TRBJ2-1 | TRBD2 | TRBV5-4
CASEGHRDYEQYF | TGTGCCAGCGAGGGACACCGAGACTACGAGCAGTACTTC | NA | TRBJ2-7 | NA | TRBV25-1
CSVQRGSYEQYF | TGCAGCGTTCAACGGGGCAGCTACGAGCAGTACTTC | NA | TRBJ2-7 | NA | TRBV29-1
CSANRAGDVYTF | TGCAGTGCTAATAGGGCAGGGGACGTCTACACCTTC | NA | TRBJ1-2 | NA | TRBV20-1
CASSHYSPPGAIGEQYF | TGCGCCAGCAGCCACTACTCCCCCCCGGGGGCGATCGGCGAGCAGTACTTC | NA | TRBJ2-7 | NA | TRBV4-1
CASSQDAALMNTEAFF | TGCGCCAGCAGCCAAGACGCAGCCCTTATGAACACTGAAGCTTTCTTT | few | TRBJ1-1 | NA | TRBV4-1
CASSKGLGMDEQFF | TGTGCCAGCAGTAAGGGACTAGGAATGGATGAGCAGTTCTTC | NA | TRBJ2-1 | TRBD2 | TRBV6-5
CASSPPGGANTYEQYF | TGTGCCAGCAGTCCCCCCGGGGGAGCAAATACATACGAGCAGTACTTC | many | TRBJ2-7 | NA | TRBV7-9
CATSDFAEGAGELFF | TGTGCCACCAGTGACTTCGCGGAGGGAGCCGGGGAGCTGTTTTTT | few | TRBJ2-2 | NA | TRBV24-1